A single T cell receptor (beta chain) is shown here with its context. Followed over time, Seattle patients had been enrolled while infection was active. These data come from a study of blood T cell repertoires in COVID-19. Looking at the study overall: Acute and convalescent COVID-19 samples came from the United States, Italy and Spain. T cells, B-cell-depleted T cells, or PBMCs supplied cDNA or gDNA.

Per the original data handling: From reference gene primer amplification, estimates of nucleated cell counts were derived. The protocol was immunoSEQ multiplex PCR, while the TCRdb copy is restricted to in-frame clones and leaves out a portion. For V, J and clone size, that table is used; D and trimming come from the DNA. The table shows about 240,000 clones, with 85% occurring only once. The CDR3 has 15 amino acids. V trimming: 3 bases; J trimming: 8 bases; junction bases outside the gene matches: 8. Germline values: CDR1 SNHLY, CDR2 FYNNEI. The sequencing input was peripheral blood. The receptor's source is a man aged 45-65 years with COVID-19, enrolled during active disease. The chain links TRBV2 to TRBJ1-4; TRBD1 matches 8 bases. The CDR3 nucleotides are TGTGCCAGCAGTGATACAGGGGGTGTTGGCGAAAAACTGTTTTTT. Translation gives CASSDTGGVGEKLFF. The full variable domain, rest sourced from reference TRBV2 and TRBJ1-4, is EPEVTQTPSHQVTQMGQEVILRCVPISNHLYFYWYRQILGQKVEFLVSFYNNEISEKSEIFDDQFSVERPDGSNFTLKIRSTKLEDSAMYFCASSDTGGVGEKLFFGSGTQLSVL.